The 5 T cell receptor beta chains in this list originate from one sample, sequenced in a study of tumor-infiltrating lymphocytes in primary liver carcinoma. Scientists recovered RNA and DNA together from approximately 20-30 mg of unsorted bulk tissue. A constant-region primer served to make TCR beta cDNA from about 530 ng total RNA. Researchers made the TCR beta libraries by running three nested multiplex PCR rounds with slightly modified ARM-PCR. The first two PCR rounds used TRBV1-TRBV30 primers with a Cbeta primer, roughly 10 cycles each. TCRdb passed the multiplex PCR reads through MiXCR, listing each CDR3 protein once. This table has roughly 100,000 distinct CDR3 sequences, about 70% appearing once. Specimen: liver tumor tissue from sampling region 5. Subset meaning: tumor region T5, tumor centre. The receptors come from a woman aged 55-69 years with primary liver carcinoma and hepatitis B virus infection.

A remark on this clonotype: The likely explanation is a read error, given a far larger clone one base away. CDR3 DNA: TGTGCCAGCAGCCGTCCGAATTCACCCCCCCACTTT. Translating gives CASSRPNSPPHF. The rearrangement uses TRBV28 and TRBJ1-6; D uncertain. The CDR3 has 12 amino acids. Germline V CDR1 and CDR2: MDHEN, SYDVKM.

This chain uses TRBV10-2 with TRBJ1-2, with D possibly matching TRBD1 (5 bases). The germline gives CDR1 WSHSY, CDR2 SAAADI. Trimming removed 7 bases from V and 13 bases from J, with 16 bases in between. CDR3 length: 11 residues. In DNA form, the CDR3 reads TGCGCCAGCAAGACCGGGGGAGTAACCACCTTC. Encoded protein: CASKTGGVTTF.

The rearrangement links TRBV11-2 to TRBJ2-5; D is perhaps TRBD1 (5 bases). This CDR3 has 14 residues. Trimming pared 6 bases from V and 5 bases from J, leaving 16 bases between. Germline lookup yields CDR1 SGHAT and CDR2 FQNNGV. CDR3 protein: CASRWTWGTETQYF. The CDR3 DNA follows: TGTGCCAGCAGATGGACATGGGGCACGGAGACCCAGTACTTC.

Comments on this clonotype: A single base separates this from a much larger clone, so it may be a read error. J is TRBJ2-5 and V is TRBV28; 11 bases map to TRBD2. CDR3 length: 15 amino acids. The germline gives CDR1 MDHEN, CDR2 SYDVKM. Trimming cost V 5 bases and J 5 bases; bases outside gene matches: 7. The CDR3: CASSPLAGGLETQYF. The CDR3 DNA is TGTGCCAGCAGTCCGTTAGCGGGAGGGTTGGAGACCCAGTACTTC.

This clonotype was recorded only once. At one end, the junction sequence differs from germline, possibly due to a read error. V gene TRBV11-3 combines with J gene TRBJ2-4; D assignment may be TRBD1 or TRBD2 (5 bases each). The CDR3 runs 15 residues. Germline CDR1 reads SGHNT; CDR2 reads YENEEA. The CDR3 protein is CTSSFEGTRKNMQYF. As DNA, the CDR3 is TGTACCAGCAGCTTCGAGGGGACCCGCAAAAACATGCAGTACTTC.